The T cell receptor beta chain described here comes from a study of identical twins' blood T cells. The V gene lost 9 bases and the J gene lost 0 bases, with 14 bases spanning the gap. The CDR3 consists of 14 residues. Germline V CDR1 and CDR2: LNHDA, SQIVND (reference sequence). TCR cDNA libraries were made from RNA using a previously described, modified protocol. MiXCR, run by TCRdb on the 5' RACE reads, gives a single entry per CDR3 protein. The table includes roughly 340,000 distinct CDR3 sequences, 28% detected once. Three pairs of healthy female monozygous twins were the donors. The three twin pairs were reared together, likely meeting the same infections.

The sequencing sample was made of PBMCs. The receptor's source is a woman between 18 and 55 years old in good health. This chain uses TRBV19 with TRBJ1-1; D is unclear. The CDR3 coding sequence is TGTGCCAGCTCGGGCGAACCGATGAACACTGAAGCTTTCTTT. It specifies CASSGEPMNTEAFF.